This TCR beta chain is from a study of blood T cells in healthy people across ages. CDR1 and CDR2 (germline): MNHEY, SMNVEV (reference sequence). The CDR3 sequence is 15 residues long. Trimming shortened V by 6 bases and J by 3 bases, and 17 bases separated the two germline ends. In its sample, this clonotype was seen a few times. Through a sample-barcoded 5' primer and a J-beta primer mix, a second PCR was run for about 7 to 12 cycles. TCRdb ran MiXCR on the 5' RACE reads and lists one entry per CDR3 protein. The table lists around 1.7 million distinct CDR3 sequences, 28% of them singletons. The chain links TRBV27 to TRBJ2-5; D is perhaps TRBD1 or TRBD2 (5 bases each). Sequenced: blood. The source is a woman aged 30 to 39 in good health. In nucleotides, the CDR3 is TGTGCCAGCAGGAGAATCGGGACGGGTAAAGAGACCCAGTACTTC. The encoded protein is CASRRIGTGKETQYF.